This entry lists 10 T cell receptor beta chains sequenced from one sample in a study of metastatic and nonmetastatic thyroid tumors. Not a single patient had been given any form of treatment at any point before undergoing thyroid surgery. MiXCR reprocessed the PCR reads for TCRdb. The data contain some 16,000 clones, approximately 24% of them singletons. Sequenced material: tumor tissue. Receptors were obtained from a male donor with papillary thyroid cancer or a benign thyroid nodule (not recorded which). Some clones in this sample may be carry-over from other donors' samples.

This clone was counted between two and nine times. The CDR3 DNA follows: TGTGCCAGCAGTACCGGGACAGGGAGCTACGAGCAGTACTTC. Translating gives CASSTGTGSYEQYF. The gene calls are TRBV12-3 or TRBV12-4 and TRBJ2-7, with 9 bases that match TRBD1. The junction had 5 bases not matched to a gene; V was cut back by 5 bases and J by 3 bases. This CDR3 spans 14 amino acids.

This clone was detected ten times or more. The J gene is TRBJ1-5, the V gene TRBV6-1, with a weak D call TRBD1 (6 bases). V was pared by 6 bases and J by 4 bases, with 16 bases between. The CDR3 has 15 residues. Germline V gene sequence: CDR1 MNHNS, CDR2 SASEGT. CDR3 in DNA: TGTGCCAGCAGCGGTACTACAGGGCCGAATCAGCCCCAGCATTTT. This translates into CASSGTTGPNQPQHF.

This clone showed up many times. The chain employs TRBV7-9 and TRBJ2-7; 7 nucleotides line up with TRBD1. The CDR3 length is 18 residues. The germline V gene has CDR1 SEHNR and CDR2 FQNEAQ (reference sequence). V dropped 3 bases and J dropped 0; count of bases not matched to a gene: 14. The CDR3 coding sequence is TGTGCCAGCAGCTTCGCCGGGACAGTAATAGGGGTCTCCTACGAGCAGTACTTC. Translation: CASSFAGTVIGVSYEQYF.

This clone was observed many times. A much more abundant neighbour one base away suggests this may be a read error. The chain has TRBV6-1 and TRBJ2-1, with TRBD2 matching 8 bases. Germline V gene sequence: CDR1 MNHNS, CDR2 SASEGT. The CDR3 length is 15 residues. J lost 3 bases, V lost 8 bases, and 9 bases had no gene match. Written as DNA, the CDR3 is TGTGCCAGCGGGCGGGGGGACCTTGTCTACAATGAGCAGTTCTTC. It encodes CASGRGDLVYNEQFF.

Only a few counts were recorded for this clone. The J gene is TRBJ2-3, the V gene TRBV27; TRBD2 agrees at 7 bases. Germline V gives CDR1 MNHEY, CDR2 SMNVEV (reference sequence). CDR3 length: 15 amino acids. With 3 bases clipped from V and 4 bases from J, the junction kept 7 bases outside the gene matches. CDR3 DNA sequence: TGTGCCAGCAGTTTGTTGGGGGGGTCGGCAGATACGCAGTATTTT. Translation: CASSLLGGSADTQYF.

This clone was observed many times. The chain employs TRBV20-1 and TRBJ1-6; 7 bases fit TRBD1. Losses at the gene ends were 3 bases for V and 0 bases for J; bases not matched to a gene: 11. This CDR3 has 18 amino acids. Germline CDR1 reads DFQATT; CDR2 reads SNEGSKA (reference sequence). The DNA of the CDR3 is TGCAGTGCTAGGAGGGGGTCAGGGGGTAGCTCCTATAATTCACCCCTCCACTTT. It encodes CSARRGSGGSSYNSPLHF.

In this sample, this clone turned up many times. Possible read error: a much larger clone is one base away. Within the sample, other DNA sequences also encode this same CDR3. The CDR3 reads CASSVGGNQGEQYF. In DNA form, the CDR3 reads TGTGCCAGCAGTGTCGGTGGGAACCAGGGGGAGCAGTACTTC. The chain recombines TRBV6-1 with TRBJ2-7; weak D call: TRBD1 (6 bases). This CDR3 region has 14 residues. The V and J ends lost 4 bases and 7 bases respectively, with 17 bases between them. Germline CDR1 is MNHNS and CDR2 is SASEGT.

This clone has a count of ten or more. One junction end disagrees with the germline gene, perhaps due to a read error. Additional DNA sequences in this sample encode the identical CDR3. The chain uses TRBV19 and TRBJ2-2; D unresolved. CDR1 LNHDA and CDR2 SQIVND come from the germline V gene (reference sequence). The CDR3 has 16 residues. CDR3 sequence reads: CASSLVAQRNTGELFF. CDR3 nucleotides: TGCGCCAGTAGTCTGGTAGCCCAGCGGAACACCGGGGAGCTGTTTTTT. Full variable domain (missing parts from reference TRBV19 and TRBJ2-2): DGGITQSPKYLFRKEGQNVTLSCEQNLNHDAMYWYRQDPGQGLRLIYYSQIVNDFQKGDIAEGYSVSREKKESFPLTVTSAQKNPTAFYLCASSLVAQRNTGELFFGEGSRLTVL.

This clone was counted at least ten times. The rearrangement uses TRBV3-1 and TRBJ2-3; no reliable D call. From germline, CDR1 is LGHDT and CDR2 YNNKEL (reference sequence). The CDR3 totals 13 residues. The V gene lost 3 bases and the J gene lost 4 bases, with 8 bases spanning the gap. Here the CDR3 DNA reads TGTGCCAGCAGCCAGGTTGAGGCAGATACGCAGTATTTT. Residues: CASSQVEADTQYF.

Judged by abundance, this clone is hyperexpanded. The gene calls are TRBV12-3 or TRBV12-4 and TRBJ1-2, with a weak D call TRBD1 (5 bases). Trimming removed 6 bases from V and 2 bases from J, with 13 bases in between. CDR3 size: 14 residues. This CDR3 reads CASRMGRNNYGYTF. CDR3 sequence (DNA): TGTGCCAGCAGAATGGGACGAAACAACTATGGCTACACCTTC.